A single sample is the source of the 20 T cell receptor beta chains below, sequenced in a study of blood T cell repertoires in COVID-19. Sequencing was performed with immunoSEQ multiplex PCR; in TCRdb, only in-frame clones are kept and a portion is missing. This table holds fewer than 200,000 clones, 80% found once. Sequenced sample: peripheral blood. The receptors come from a man between 65 and 85 years old with active or convalescent COVID-19.

V gene TRBV3-1 (or the pseudogene TRBV3-2) combines with J gene TRBJ2-1; possible D gene TRBD1, 7 bases. The CDR3 consists of 14 residues. Trimming left V 7 bases short and J 4 bases short, with 14 bases between. CDR1 is LGHDT, CDR2 YNNKEL, per germline (reference sequence). CDR3 in amino acids: CASTPAGQYNEQFF. The CDR3 DNA reads TGTGCCAGCACACCCGCGGGACAGTACAATGAGCAGTTCTTC.

This chain joins TRBV7-3 and TRBJ2-5; weak D call: TRBD2 (6 bases). With 2 bases removed from V and 5 bases from J, the gap between germline ends came to 9 bases. The CDR3 sequence is 13 residues long. Germline assignment: CDR1 SGHTA and CDR2 FQGTGA. The CDR3 nucleotides read TGTGCCAGCAGCTTACTCGGAGGGGAGACCCAGTACTTC. Its translation: CASSLLGGETQYF.

This rearrangement joins TRBV20-1 to TRBJ2-1; D ambiguous. V lost 5 bases and J lost 3, with 5 bases in between. The length of the CDR3 is 11 residues. CDR1 is DFQATT and CDR2 is SNEGSKA in the germline V gene (reference sequence). CDR3 in amino acids: CSAEDYNEQFF. The CDR3 coding sequence is TGCAGTGCTGAGGACTACAATGAGCAGTTCTTC.

CDR3 nucleotide sequence: TGTGCCAGCAGCTTAGCGACAGTCAGGGTGCAGTACTTC. Protein product: CASSLATVRVQYF. V and J are TRBV5-8 and TRBJ2-7, with a weak D call TRBD1 (5 bases). The CDR3 spans 13 residues. Per the germline V gene, CDR1 is SGHTS and CDR2 is YDEGEE. Trimming took off 2 bases at V and 9 bases at J, with 15 bases between the two ends.

This clone was seen once. This rearrangement joins TRBV6-5 to TRBJ1-5; the D is unclear. This CDR3 spans 13 amino acids. Looked up from germline, CDR1 is MNHEY and CDR2 is SVGAGI. V was trimmed by 5 bases and J by 4 bases, leaving 9 bases between them. DNA of the CDR3: TGTGCCAGCAGTACGACGGGTAATCAGCCCCAGCATTTT. Translated, it gives CASSTTGNQPQHF.

The chain carries TRBV6-6 and TRBJ1-2, with D maybe TRBD1 (6 bases). The V and J ends lost 5 bases and 4 bases respectively, with 17 bases between them. This CDR3 is 15 amino acids long. CDR1 is MNHNY and CDR2 is SVGAGI in the germline V gene (reference sequence). CDR3 DNA sequence: TGTGCCAGCAGTAAAGCGGACAGACTAATCTATGGCTACACCTTC. Protein product: CASSKADRLIYGYTF.

V and J are TRBV29-1 and TRBJ2-2, with 8 bases identical to TRBD1. The CDR3 loop spans 13 amino acids. In germline, CDR1 is SQVTM, CDR2 ANQGSEA. The trim removed 4 bases at V and 4 bases at J, leaving 2 bases unmatched. CDR3 in amino acids: CSVAQGGTGELFF. The CDR3, as DNA: TGCAGCGTTGCACAGGGGGGCACCGGGGAGCTGTTTTTT.

This sequence joins TRBV4-2 and TRBJ2-7; D is perhaps TRBD1 (6 bases). V dropped 1 base and J dropped 3 bases, with 16 bases sitting between them. CDR1 and CDR2 (germline): LGHNA, YNFKEQ. The CDR3 contains 16 residues. The CDR3 loop is CASSQGSTRGYYEQYF. For the CDR3, the DNA is TGTGCCAGCAGCCAAGGAAGTACCAGGGGCTACTACGAGCAGTACTTC.

The V gene is TRBV20-1, the J gene TRBJ1-4; D possibly corresponds to TRBD1 (5 bases). The CDR3 is made up of 15 amino acids. Per the germline V gene, CDR1 is DFQATT and CDR2 is SNEGSKA (reference sequence). The germline V and J ends were trimmed by 3 bases and 5 bases, with 16 bases remaining between them. For the CDR3, the DNA is TGCAGTGCTAGTCGGAGAGGGGACTTGAATGAAAAACTGTTTTTT. This sequence encodes CSASRRGDLNEKLFF.

This chain connects TRBV19 to TRBJ1-5; TRBD1 matches at 8 bases. Germline CDR1 and CDR2: LNHDA and SQIVND (reference sequence). CDR3 length: 14 amino acids. V trimming: 5 bases; J trimming: 7 bases; junction bases outside the gene matches: 7. The CDR3 sequence: CASSHRTGSQPQHF. The CDR3 nucleotides are TGTGCCAGTAGTCACAGGACAGGGTCCCAGCCCCAGCATTTT.

This chain uses TRBV5-1 with TRBJ2-5, with D perhaps TRBD2 (6 bases). The CDR3 is made up of 16 amino acids. V was clipped by 7 bases and J by 4 bases, with 23 bases between them. Germline CDR1 SGHRS, CDR2 YFSETQ. The CDR3 nucleotides read TGCGCCAGCTCCGAGTCCGGGGCCGGGGGTATAGAGACCCAGTACTTC. It encodes CASSESGAGGIETQYF.

V gene TRBV18 combines with J gene TRBJ1-2; 7 bases fit TRBD1. The trim removed 2 bases at V and 8 bases at J, leaving 11 bases unmatched. The CDR3 has 15 residues. Germline CDR1 is KGHSH and CDR2 is LQKENI. CDR3 nucleotides: TGTGCCAGCTCACCAGGGGCAGGGGGACAATCGGGCTACACCTTC. This translates into CASSPGAGGQSGYTF. Filled out from reference TRBV18 and TRBJ1-2, the complete variable domain reads NAGVMQNPRHLVRRRGQEARLRCSPMKGHSHVYWYRQLPEEGLKFMVYLQKENIIDESGMPKERFSAEFPKEGPSILRIQQVVRGDSAAYFCASSPGAGGQSGYTFGSGTRLTVV.

This clone was seen a handful of times. The V gene is TRBV28, the J gene TRBJ2-3; D might be TRBD2 (6 bases). Germline CDR1 MDHEN, CDR2 SYDVKM. Between the trimmed V and J ends, which lost 3 bases and 8 bases, there was a span of 18 bases. CDR3 length: 15 amino acids. This CDR3 is CASSFSLARGGTQYF. Here the CDR3 DNA reads TGTGCCAGCAGTTTTTCCCTAGCGAGAGGCGGTACGCAGTATTTT. The full variable domain, its missing parts supplied by reference TRBV28 and TRBJ2-3, is DVKVTQSSRYLVKRTGEKVFLECVQDMDHENMFWYRQDPGLGLRLIYFSYDVKMKEKGDIPEGYSVSREKKERFSLILESASTNQTSMYLCASSFSLARGGTQYFGPGTRLTVL.

The rearrangement links TRBV7-9 to TRBJ1-5; D is unclear. The V end was cut by 5 bases, the J end by 0 bases, with 17 bases between. CDR1 and CDR2 from the germline V gene are SEHNR and FQNEAQ (reference sequence). The CDR3 runs 17 residues. CDR3 nucleotides: TGTGCCAGCAGCCTCACCCCCCGGTCAGGTAGCAATCAGCCCCAGCATTTT. Protein product: CASSLTPRSGSNQPQHF.

V usage is TRBV5-1 and J usage is TRBJ1-4, with a weak D call TRBD1 (5 bases). The CDR3 totals 14 residues. Germline V gene data show CDR1 as SGHRS and CDR2 as YFSETQ. V gave up 4 bases and J gave up 4 bases, with 11 bases separating them. Here the CDR3 reads CASSDPGYNEKLFF. Written as DNA, the CDR3 is TGCGCCAGCAGCGACCCAGGGTATAATGAAAAACTGTTTTTT.

Here the CDR3 DNA reads TGTGCCAGCAGCGACAACCAGCGGGGGGGCCTAGATGAGCAGTTCTTC. Its translation: CASSDNQRGGLDEQFF. The chain links TRBV6-2 or TRBV6-3 to TRBJ2-1, with 10 nucleotides matching TRBD2. The length of the CDR3 is 16 residues. Trimming at V came to 6 bases and at J to 8 bases, leaving 13 bases not matched to a gene. Germline V gene sequence: CDR1 MNHEY, CDR2 SVGEGT.

This chain uses TRBV7-6 with TRBJ1-2; D gene ambiguous. The CDR3 loop spans 13 amino acids. The V gene's germline CDR1 is SGHVS and CDR2 FNYEAQ. The germline V and J ends were trimmed by 2 bases and 7 bases, with 11 bases remaining between them. CDR3 sequence: CASSLTRSSGYTF. Written as DNA, the CDR3 is TGTGCCAGCAGCTTAACCCGGTCGAGTGGCTACACCTTC. Using reference TRBV7-6 and TRBJ1-2 for the parts outside the CDR3, the full variable domain is GAGVSQSPRYKVTKRGQDVALRCDPISGHVSLYWYRQALGQGPEFLTYFNYEAQQDKSGLPNDRFSAERPEGSISTLTIQRTEQRDSAMYRCASSLTRSSGYTFGSGTRLTVV.

The V gene is TRBV7-2, the J gene TRBJ1-6; no clear D. The germline V gene has CDR1 SGHTA and CDR2 FQGNSA. Trimming stripped 4 bases from V and 7 bases from J, with 11 bases between. The CDR3 length is 14 residues. CDR3 amino acids: CASSSSEGNSPLHF. As DNA, the CDR3 is TGTGCCAGCAGCTCGAGCGAGGGAAATTCACCCCTCCACTTT.

The chain recombines TRBV18 with TRBJ2-5, with 8 bases fitting TRBD2. This CDR3 has 15 amino acids. Trimming at V came to 6 bases and at J to 3 bases, leaving 9 bases not matched to a gene. In germline, CDR1 is KGHSH, CDR2 LQKENI. The CDR3 bases are TGTGCCAGCTCGTACTATAGCGGGGCGGAAGAGACCCAGTACTTC. It encodes CASSYYSGAEETQYF.

This chain uses TRBV7-2 with TRBJ2-1, with 7 bases matching TRBD2. The V gene end was trimmed by 6 bases and the J gene end by 5 bases; junction bases not matched to a gene: 10. Germline V lookup: CDR1 SGHTA, CDR2 FQGNSA. The CDR3 is made up of 15 amino acids. The CDR3 nucleotides read TGTGCCAGCAGGGCGGTGGGGGGACTAAACAATGAGCAGTTCTTC. Amino acids: CASRAVGGLNNEQFF. The full variable domain, completed using reference TRBV7-2 and TRBJ2-1, is GAGVSQSPSNKVTEKGKDVELRCDPISGHTALYWYRQSLGQGLEFLIYFQGNSAPDKSGLPSDRFSAERTGGSVSTLTIQRTQQEDSAVYLCASRAVGGLNNEQFFGPGTRLTVL.